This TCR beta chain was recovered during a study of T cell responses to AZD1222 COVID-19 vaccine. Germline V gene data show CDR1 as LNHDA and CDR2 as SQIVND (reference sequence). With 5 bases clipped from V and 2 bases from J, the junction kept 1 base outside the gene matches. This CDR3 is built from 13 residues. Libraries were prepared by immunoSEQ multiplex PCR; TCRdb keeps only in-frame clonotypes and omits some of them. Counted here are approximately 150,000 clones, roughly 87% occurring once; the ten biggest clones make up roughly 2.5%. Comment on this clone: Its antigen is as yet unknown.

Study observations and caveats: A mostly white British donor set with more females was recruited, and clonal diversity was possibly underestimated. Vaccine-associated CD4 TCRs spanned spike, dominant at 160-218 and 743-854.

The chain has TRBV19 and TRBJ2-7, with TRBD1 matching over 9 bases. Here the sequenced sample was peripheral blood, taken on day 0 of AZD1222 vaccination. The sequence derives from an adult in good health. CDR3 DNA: TGTGCCAGTAGTCGGACAGGGGCCTACGAGCAGTACTTC. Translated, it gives CASSRTGAYEQYF.